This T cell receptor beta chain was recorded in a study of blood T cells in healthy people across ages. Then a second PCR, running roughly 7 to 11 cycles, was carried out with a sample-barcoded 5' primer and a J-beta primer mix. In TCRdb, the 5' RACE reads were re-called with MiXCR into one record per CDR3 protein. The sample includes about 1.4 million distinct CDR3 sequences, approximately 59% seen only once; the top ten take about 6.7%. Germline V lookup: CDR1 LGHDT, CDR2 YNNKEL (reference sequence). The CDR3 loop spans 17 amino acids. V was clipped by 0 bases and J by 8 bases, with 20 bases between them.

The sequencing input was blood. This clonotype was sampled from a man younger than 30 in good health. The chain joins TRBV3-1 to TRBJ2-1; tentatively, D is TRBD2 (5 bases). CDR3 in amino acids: CASSQDLRGAVWDEQFF. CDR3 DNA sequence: TGTGCCAGCAGCCAAGATCTTCGGGGAGCGGTTTGGGATGAGCAGTTCTTC.